This TCR beta chain was identified in a study of shared clonotypes between healthy human individuals. As for the study in general: The donor group consisted of a couple of women and a few men, aged 18 to 49.

Positive CCR7 selection of CD45RO-negative cells yielded the naive CD8 cells, and terminally differentiated effector memory CD45RA+ cells were excluded. The table came from immunoSEQ multiplex PCR; TCRdb's copy has only in-frame clones and leaves some out. The table lists over 2 million clones, around 96% of them singletons. A remark on this clone: In the same sample, other DNA sequences code for this CDR3.

This CDR3 region has 14 residues. Germline-derived CDR1 and CDR2 are MNHNS and SASEGT. The V end lost 1 base, the J end lost 1 base, and 8 bases lay between the germline ends. This rearrangement joins TRBV6-1 to TRBJ2-7; D ambiguous. Sequencing input: naive CD8+ T cells sorted from blood. This clonotype was sampled from a man younger than 35 in good health. The CDR3, as DNA: TGTGCCAGCAGTGAAGGGACGGTATCCTACGAGCAGTACTTC. Translation: CASSEGTVSYEQYF.